Shown below are 18 T cell receptor beta chains from a single sample sequenced in a study of blood T cells in healthy people across ages. Alongside a J-beta primer mix, a sample-barcoded 5' primer served in a second PCR lasting 7 to 11 cycles. TCRdb independently ran MiXCR on the 5' RACE reads; one entry per CDR3 protein. The profile shows about 400,000 distinct CDR3 sequences, approximately 52% of them singletons. Sequenced material: blood. These receptors originate from a man between 60 and 75 years old in good health.

The chain employs TRBV20-1 and TRBJ2-1; D perhaps matches TRBD1 (6 bases). V was cut by 5 bases and J by 4 bases, with 15 bases left in between. Germline V CDR1 and CDR2: DFQATT, SNEGSKA (reference sequence). The CDR3 is 14 amino acids. In nucleotides, the CDR3 is TGCAGTGCTGGTCTGGGGGACACATACAATGAGCAGTTCTTC. The encoded protein is CSAGLGDTYNEQFF.

The CDR3 loop is CSAQRGDYPNTGELFF. For the CDR3, the DNA is TGCAGTGCCCAGAGGGGGGACTACCCGAACACCGGGGAGCTGTTTTTT. The chain couples TRBV20-1 to TRBJ2-2, with D maybe TRBD2 (7 bases). V was shortened by 6 bases and J by 0 bases, with 17 bases between the two germline ends. The CDR3 has 16 amino acids. Germline V lookup: CDR1 DFQATT, CDR2 SNEGSKA (reference sequence).

At least ten counts were recorded for this clonotype. The rearrangement joins TRBV5-1 to TRBJ2-3; 8 nucleotides match TRBD1. J lost 2 bases, V lost 0 bases, and 8 bases had no gene match. CDR1 and CDR2 (germline): SGHRS, YFSETQ. The CDR3 sequence is 17 residues long. The CDR3 DNA reads TGCGCCAGCAGCTTGGGGGGACAGGTTCGCGTCACAGATACGCAGTATTTT. Translating it yields CASSLGGQVRVTDTQYF.

The V and J genes are TRBV7-9 and TRBJ2-5, with D tentatively TRBD2 (5 bases). V lost 2 bases and J lost 4, with 17 bases in between. The germline V gene encodes CDR1 SEHNR and CDR2 FQNEAQ (reference sequence). This CDR3 region has 16 residues. The DNA for the CDR3 is TGTGCCAGCAGCTTAACGGGCCGCGGCGAGGGAGAGACCCAGTACTTC. Translated: CASSLTGRGEGETQYF.

This clonotype was found a few times. The rearrangement links TRBV5-1 to TRBJ1-1; 7 bases map to TRBD1. CDR3 length equals 14 residues. The V segment lost 4 bases and the J segment 1 base; nucleotides outside the gene matches: 4. Germline V gives CDR1 SGHRS, CDR2 YFSETQ. The CDR3 reads CASSPGTANTEAFF. The CDR3 region has the DNA TGCGCCAGCAGCCCGGGGACAGCGAACACTGAAGCTTTCTTT.

The chain is built from TRBV7-2 and TRBJ2-1, with 10 bases aligning to TRBD1. The germline V gene has CDR1 SGHTA and CDR2 FQGNSA. Trimming took 5 bases from V and 4 from J; bases not matched to a gene: 2. The CDR3 is 14 residues long. The CDR3 sequence: CASSMGQGYNEQFF. In DNA form, the CDR3 reads TGTGCCAGCAGCATGGGACAGGGGTACAATGAGCAGTTCTTC.

V usage is TRBV14 and J usage is TRBJ1-1; D not certain. Germline V CDR1 and CDR2: SGHDN, FVKESK. CDR3 length equals 15 residues. V was trimmed by 6 bases and J by 1 base, leaving 15 bases between them. In DNA form, the CDR3 reads TGTGCCAGCAGTTCCGTCGGGTTACAGAACACTGAAGCTTTCTTT. Translating it yields CASSSVGLQNTEAFF.

The rearrangement uses TRBV29-1 and TRBJ1-2; perhaps TRBD1 as D (6 bases). Trimming removed 7 bases at V and 0 bases at J, with 12 bases between. In germline, CDR1 is SQVTM, CDR2 ANQGSEA. The CDR3 is 13 residues long. The CDR3 reads CSADRTSNYGYTF. The CDR3, as DNA: TGCAGCGCCGACAGGACCTCTAACTATGGCTACACCTTC.

This clonotype was detected a few times. The chain joins TRBV28 to TRBJ2-5, with 10 bases matching TRBD1. Near its end, the DNA agrees better with TRBJ2-7, so the J call may be wrong. This CDR3 is built from 15 residues. Germline V gives CDR1 MDHEN, CDR2 SYDVKM. Here the CDR3 reads CASSPPGTGAYEQYF. Here the CDR3 DNA reads TGTGCCAGCAGTCCTCCCGGGACAGGGGCCTACGAGCAGTACTTC.

The chain links TRBV9 to TRBJ2-1, with 13 bases that match TRBD2. This CDR3 has 16 amino acids. Germline V gene sequence: CDR1 SGDLS, CDR2 YYNGEE. Losses at the gene ends were 3 bases for V and 7 bases for J; bases not matched to a gene: 7. For the CDR3, the DNA is TGTGCCAGCAGCGAAGGACTAGCGGGAGTATCAAATGAGCAGTTCTTC. Encoded protein: CASSEGLAGVSNEQFF. Full variable domain (rest looked up from reference TRBV9 and TRBJ2-1): DSGVTQTPKHLITATGQRVTLRCSPRSGDLSVYWYQQSLDQGLQFLIQYYNGEERAKGNILERFSAQQFPDLHSELNLSSLELGDSALYFCASSEGLAGVSNEQFFGPGTRLTVL.

The chain combines TRBV29-1 with TRBJ2-3; unclear D gene. Germline assignment: CDR1 SQVTM and CDR2 ANQGSEA. Trimming stripped 3 bases from V and 6 bases from J, with 19 bases between. The CDR3 loop spans 15 amino acids. As DNA, the CDR3 is TGCAGCGTTGATGCTGAACGAGCCAGAGCGGATACGCAGTATTTT. As protein: CSVDAERARADTQYF.

About this clonotype itself: This may arise from a read error, as a much more abundant clone is one base away. The chain combines TRBV20-1 with TRBJ1-2, with no clear D. In germline, CDR1 is DFQATT, CDR2 SNEGSKA (reference sequence). CDR3 size: 14 residues. The CDR3 loop reads CTLAPRSANCGYTF. The DNA of the CDR3 is TGCACCTTAGCCCCACGGAGCGCTAACTGTGGCTACACCTTC.

The chain recombines TRBV5-1 with TRBJ1-1, with D perhaps TRBD1 (5 bases). Germline V gene sequence: CDR1 SGHRS, CDR2 YFSETQ. The CDR3 totals 12 residues. The V end lost 7 bases, the J end lost 4 bases, and 11 bases lay between the germline ends. CDR3 amino acids: CASGRDPTEAFF. CDR3 nucleotide sequence: TGCGCCAGCGGCAGGGACCCCACTGAAGCTTTCTTT.

The CDR3 sequence is CASSPSQPYEQYF. Here the CDR3 DNA reads TGTGCCAGCTCACCGTCTCAGCCCTACGAGCAGTACTTC. The chain combines TRBV18 with TRBJ2-5; D is unclear. The assigned J gene may be wrong: the sequence end matches TRBJ2-7 better. This CDR3 has 13 residues. Germline-derived CDR1 and CDR2 are KGHSH and LQKENI.

Concerning this clonotype itself: The DNA is left out, because the CDR3 cannot be placed on it with certainty; the CDR3 is given as TCRdb lists it. The chain carries TRBV7-3 and TRBJ2-7; the table's D gene call, TRBD2, was not cross checked with the DNA. The CDR3 length is 15 residues, termini included. Germline loops: CDR1 SGHTA, CDR2 FQGTGA. This chain's CDR3 is CASSPRVAGGSPKYF.

The genes are TRBV12-3 or TRBV12-4 and TRBJ2-6; D possibly corresponds to TRBD1 (6 bases). Between the trimmed V and J ends, which lost 3 bases and 4 bases, there was a span of 10 bases. There are 15 residues in the CDR3. The CDR3 reads CASSFRDTGANVLTF. The CDR3 DNA follows: TGTGCCAGCAGTTTCCGGGACACCGGGGCCAACGTCCTGACTTTC.

CDR3 sequence: CASSKTGMNTEAFF. The CDR3 DNA reads as TGTGCCAGCAGTAAGACAGGCATGAACACTGAAGCTTTCTTT. The chain carries TRBV6-6 and TRBJ1-1; TRBD1 might be the D (6 bases). The germline V gene encodes CDR1 MNHNY and CDR2 SVGAGI (reference sequence). Trimming left V 5 bases short and J 0 bases short, with 10 bases between. CDR3 length: 14 amino acids.

This rearrangement joins TRBV27 to TRBJ2-5; 9 positions match TRBD1. V lost 6 bases to trimming and J lost 4 bases; unmatched junction nucleotides: 9. Germline values: CDR1 MNHEY, CDR2 SMNVEV (reference sequence). This CDR3 region has 15 residues. CDR3 in DNA: TGTGCCAGCAGCCGCGGACAGGGGTCCAGAGAGACCCAGTACTTC. Translating gives CASSRGQGSRETQYF.